The clone carrying this T cell receptor (beta chain) was found once. Looked up from germline, CDR1 is GTSNPN and CDR2 is SVGIG (reference sequence). The CDR3 is made up of 16 amino acids. V was pared by 1 base and J by 0 bases, with 2 bases of the junction left unmatched. With 60 Vbeta and 13 Jbeta primers, the PCR was carried out. Libraries were prepared by immunoSEQ multiplex PCR; TCRdb keeps only in-frame clonotypes and omits some of them. The sample includes 150,000 to 200,000 clones, about 90% of them seen just once. This sample is drawn from a study of cytomegalovirus exposure and HLA in healthy donors. Donors likely had unrecorded immune exposures despite being nominally healthy when sampled.

Material for sequencing was PBMCs. This TCR was sampled from a girl less than two years old in good health and CMV-seronegative. J is TRBJ2-3 and V is TRBV30; 12 bases agree with TRBD2. For the CDR3, the DNA is TGTGCCTGGAGTGCAGGACTAGCGGGAAGCACAGATACGCAGTATTTT. Translating it yields CAWSAGLAGSTDTQYF.